This TCR beta chain was found in a study of OX40 agonist ivuxolimab in advanced cancers. For context, the study as a whole: Ivuxolimab, which targeted the costimulatory receptor OX40 (CD134), was an agonistic, fully human IgG2 monoclonal antibody. Intravenous ivuxolimab was administered to patients every 2 weeks at six dose levels: 0.01, 0.1, 0.3, 1.5, 3 and 10 mg/kg. Of the roughly 54 patients in dose escalation, 19 had hepatocellular carcinoma, some 15 had melanoma, 9 had renal cell carcinoma and 9 had head and neck cancer. In the dose-escalation cohort, nearly 85% of patients were male, and the mean age was roughly 60 years with a range of about 20 to 80. Prior anti-PD-1, anti-PD-L1 or anti-CTLA-4 therapy was permitted, and 30% to 45% of dose-escalation patients had received checkpoint inhibitors. Partial responses were achieved by three dose-escalation patients, of whom one had hepatocellular carcinoma and two had cutaneous melanoma. The purpose of peripheral TCRbeta sequencing was to test whether ivuxolimab changed TCR sequence diversity and led to clonal T-cell expansion. The paper reports the monotherapy dose-escalation portion (N of about 56 patients) of the phase I ivuxolimab trial. What the work shows at the level of the full study, not this receptor alone: In partial responders in the 0.1-3.0 mg/kg groups, normalized peripheral clonal expansion was found to be among the lowest, especially among CD8+ T cells. Low levels of normalized T-cell clonal expansion were also seen in some patients who did not respond. Which antigens the clonally expanded peripheral T cells were specific for was not determined. On average, CD8+ T cells showed more expanded clones than CD4+ T cells after ivuxolimab. At doses from 0.1 to 3.0 mg/kg, clonal expansion was seen in both CD4+ and CD8+ blood T cells between baseline and week 6.

The germline V gene provides CDR1 LGHNA and CDR2 YNFKEQ. A distance of 12 bases separates the germline ends of V and J, which lose 3 bases and 1 base respectively. There are 15 amino acids in the CDR3, from cysteine to phenylalanine inclusive. Only the CDR3 portion is preserved as DNA: 45 bases, with reading frame beginning at the first base. Patients with a history of autoimmune disease or receiving systemic immunosuppression were excluded from the trial. Peripheral blood for TCR sequencing was collected from all dose cohorts at baseline, on cycle 4 day 1, and on cycle 7 day 1. The samples were taken from a phase I, first-in-human, multicenter, open-label dose-escalation trial of ivuxolimab. The trial enrolled adults with locally advanced or metastatic head and neck squamous cell, hepatocellular, melanoma or renal cell carcinoma. CD4+ and CD8+ T cells were sorted separately from peripheral blood before TCR sequencing.

Genomic DNA was isolated from the sorted cells so that the TCRbeta CDR3 region could be sequenced. TCRbeta CDR3 regions were sequenced using the immunoSEQ Assay. The immuneACCESS repertoire file appears here via TCRdb, limited to in-frame rearrangements. These files lack a portion of the clones; in checked studies, under half of the deficit traces to unresolved V genes, and the cause of the others is not known. The sample profile shows over 65,000 clones; about 92% of them were found once. The top ten hold approximately 0.48% of the sample. In regard to this clone: Its antigen specificity is not known. No qualities accompany the bases; no much larger clone lies one base away.

The origin of this receptor is an adult with an advanced solid tumor such as melanoma, head and neck, liver or kidney cancer. Material: CD4+ or CD8+ T cells sorted from blood, obtained in a trial of the OX40 agonist ivuxolimab. The chain is encoded by TRBV4-2 joined to TRBJ2-5, with the D assignment possibly TRBD1 or TRBD2, given 6 matching bases for each. The sequenced DNA is TGTGCCAGCAGCCAGGGTCGGGGGCCCCAAGAGACCCAGTACTTC. This sequence encodes CASSQGRGPQETQYF.